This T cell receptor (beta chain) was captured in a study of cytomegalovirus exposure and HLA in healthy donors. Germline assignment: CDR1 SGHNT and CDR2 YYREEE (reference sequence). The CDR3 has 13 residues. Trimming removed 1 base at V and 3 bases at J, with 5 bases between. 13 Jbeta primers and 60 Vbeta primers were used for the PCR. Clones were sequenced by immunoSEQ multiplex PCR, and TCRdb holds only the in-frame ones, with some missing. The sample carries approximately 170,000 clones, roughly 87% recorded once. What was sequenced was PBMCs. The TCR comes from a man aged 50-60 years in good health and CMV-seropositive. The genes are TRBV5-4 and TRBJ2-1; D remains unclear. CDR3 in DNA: TGTGCCAGCAGCTTGCCCGGCTACAATGAGCAGTTCTTC. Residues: CASSLPGYNEQFF.